Included here is one T cell receptor beta chain sequence, with context. What it binds is unknown. A multiplex PCR was run with 60 Vbeta primers and 13 Jbeta primers. Source study methods: Later analysis identified 80 million to 90 million unique TCR beta chains, approximately 10 million shared. Produced via immunoSEQ multiplex PCR; TCRdb's table is partial and in-frame only. The DNA gave D and trimming, while V, J and clone size come from that table. The sample carries about 83,000 clones, just over 70% recorded once. The data were taken from a study of cytomegalovirus exposure and HLA in healthy donors. Findings and limits, study-wide: TCR beta chains associated with HLA were, in a later analysis, more clonally expanded than equally common others. Earlier analysis found most TCR beta V segments productive about 87% or about 30% of the time.

The CDR3 spans 18 residues. J gave up 0 bases and V 0 bases, and 9 bases lay outside the gene matches. Sequenced: PBMCs. J is TRBJ2-4 and V is TRBV5-7, with 7 bases matching TRBD1. TRBV5-7 is filed as an ORF, its function uncertain. This sequence originates from a man aged 60 to 75 in good health and CMV-seronegative. The CDR3 bases are TGTGCCAGCAGCTTGGGAGACAGGGAAGATTTAGCCAAAAACATTCAGTACTTC. This encodes CASSLGDREDLAKNIQYF.